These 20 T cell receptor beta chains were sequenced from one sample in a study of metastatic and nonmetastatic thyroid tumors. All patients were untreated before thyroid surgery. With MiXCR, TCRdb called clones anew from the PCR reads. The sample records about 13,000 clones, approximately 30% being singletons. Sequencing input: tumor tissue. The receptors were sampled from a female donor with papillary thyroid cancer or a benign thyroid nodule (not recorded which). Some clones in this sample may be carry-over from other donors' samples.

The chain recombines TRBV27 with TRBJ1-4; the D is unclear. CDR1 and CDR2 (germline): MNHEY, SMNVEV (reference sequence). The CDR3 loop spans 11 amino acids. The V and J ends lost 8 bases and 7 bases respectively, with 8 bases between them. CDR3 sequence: CASVSSEKLFF. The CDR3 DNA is TGTGCCAGCGTGTCGTCTGAAAAACTGTTTTTT.

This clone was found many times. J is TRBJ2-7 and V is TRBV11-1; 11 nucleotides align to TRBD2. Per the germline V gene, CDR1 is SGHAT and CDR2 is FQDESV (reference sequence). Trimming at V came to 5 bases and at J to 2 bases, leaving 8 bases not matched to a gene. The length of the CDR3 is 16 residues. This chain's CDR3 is CASSPILLAGAYEQYF. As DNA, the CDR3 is TGTGCCAGCAGCCCGATACTACTAGCGGGAGCCTACGAGCAGTACTTC.

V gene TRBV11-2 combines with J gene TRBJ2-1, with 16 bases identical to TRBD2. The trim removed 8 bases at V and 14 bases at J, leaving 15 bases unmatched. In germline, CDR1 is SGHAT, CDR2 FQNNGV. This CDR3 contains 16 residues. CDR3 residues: CASPKAGLAGGPLEFF. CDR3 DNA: TGTGCCAGCCCGAAAGCGGGACTAGCGGGGGGGCCGTTGGAGTTCTTC.

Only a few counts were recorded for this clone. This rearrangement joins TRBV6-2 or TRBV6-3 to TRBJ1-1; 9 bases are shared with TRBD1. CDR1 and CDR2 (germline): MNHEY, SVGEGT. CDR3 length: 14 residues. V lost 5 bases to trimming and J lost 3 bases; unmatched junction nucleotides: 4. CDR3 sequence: CASSRQGEYTEAFF. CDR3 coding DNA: TGTGCCAGCAGTAGACAGGGGGAGTACACTGAAGCTTTCTTT.

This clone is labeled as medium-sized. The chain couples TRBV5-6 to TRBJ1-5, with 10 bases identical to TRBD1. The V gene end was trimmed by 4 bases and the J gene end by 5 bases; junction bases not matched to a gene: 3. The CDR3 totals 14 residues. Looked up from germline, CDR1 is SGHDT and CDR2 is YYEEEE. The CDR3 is CASSLTGGHQPQHF. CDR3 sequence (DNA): TGTGCCAGCAGCCTGACAGGGGGCCATCAGCCCCAGCATTTT.

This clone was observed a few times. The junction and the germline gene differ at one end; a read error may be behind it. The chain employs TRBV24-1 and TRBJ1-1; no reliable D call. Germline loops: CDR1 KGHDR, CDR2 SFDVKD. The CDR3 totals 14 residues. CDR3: CATSESVPRAESFF. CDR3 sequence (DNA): TGTGCCACCAGTGAATCCGTTCCGCGGGCTGAATCTTTCTTT.

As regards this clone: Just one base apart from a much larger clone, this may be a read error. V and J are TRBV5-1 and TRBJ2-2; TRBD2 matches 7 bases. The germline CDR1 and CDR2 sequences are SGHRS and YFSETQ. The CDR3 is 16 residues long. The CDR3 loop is CASSSTSVANTGELFF. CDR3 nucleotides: TGTGCCAGCAGCTCCACTAGCGTGGCGAACACCGGGGAGCTGTTTTTT.

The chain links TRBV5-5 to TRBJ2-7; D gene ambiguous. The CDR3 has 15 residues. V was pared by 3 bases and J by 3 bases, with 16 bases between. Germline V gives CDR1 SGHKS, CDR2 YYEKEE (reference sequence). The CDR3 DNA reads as TGTGCCAGCAGCTACCGACACCTGCTGTACTACGAGCAGTACTTC. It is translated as CASSYRHLLYYEQYF. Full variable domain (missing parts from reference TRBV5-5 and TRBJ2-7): DAGVTQSPTHLIKTRGQQVTLRCSPISGHKSVSWYQQVLGQGPQFIFQYYEKEERGRGNFPDRFSARQFPNYSSELNVNALLLGDSALYLCASSYRHLLYYEQYFGPGTRLTVT.

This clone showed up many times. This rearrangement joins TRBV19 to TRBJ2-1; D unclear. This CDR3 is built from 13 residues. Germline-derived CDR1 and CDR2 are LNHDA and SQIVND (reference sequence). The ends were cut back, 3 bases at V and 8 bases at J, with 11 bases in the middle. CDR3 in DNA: TGTGCCAGTAGTATGCTGTCGAGAGATGAGCAGTTCTTC. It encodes CASSMLSRDEQFF.

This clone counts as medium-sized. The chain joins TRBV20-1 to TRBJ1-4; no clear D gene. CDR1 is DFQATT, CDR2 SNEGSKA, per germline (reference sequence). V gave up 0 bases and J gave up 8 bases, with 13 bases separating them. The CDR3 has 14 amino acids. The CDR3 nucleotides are TGCAGTGCTAGAGACGGGATATTAGGAGAAAAACTGTTTTTT. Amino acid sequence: CSARDGILGEKLFF.

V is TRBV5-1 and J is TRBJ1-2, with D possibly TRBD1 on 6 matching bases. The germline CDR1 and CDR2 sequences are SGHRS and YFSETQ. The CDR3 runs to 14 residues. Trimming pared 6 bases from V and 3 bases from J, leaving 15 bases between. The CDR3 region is CASITGARDYGYTF. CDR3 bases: TGCGCCAGCATAACGGGGGCTCGGGACTATGGCTACACCTTC.

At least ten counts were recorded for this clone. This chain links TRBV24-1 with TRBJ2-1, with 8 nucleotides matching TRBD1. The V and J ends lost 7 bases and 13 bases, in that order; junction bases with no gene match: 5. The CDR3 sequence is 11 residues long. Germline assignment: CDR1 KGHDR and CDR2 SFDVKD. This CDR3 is CATSLQGVQFF. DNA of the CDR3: TGTGCCACCAGCCTACAGGGGGTACAGTTCTTC.

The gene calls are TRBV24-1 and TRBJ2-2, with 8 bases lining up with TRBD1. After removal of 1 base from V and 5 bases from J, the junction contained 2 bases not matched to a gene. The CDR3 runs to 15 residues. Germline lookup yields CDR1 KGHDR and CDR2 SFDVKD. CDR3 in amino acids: CATSDFGTGTGELFF. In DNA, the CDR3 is TGTGCCACCAGTGATTTTGGGACAGGAACCGGGGAGCTGTTTTTT.

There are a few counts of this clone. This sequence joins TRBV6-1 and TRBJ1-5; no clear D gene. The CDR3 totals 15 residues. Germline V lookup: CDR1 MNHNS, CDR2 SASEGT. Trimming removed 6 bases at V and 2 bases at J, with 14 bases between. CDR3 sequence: CASSLEGSCNQPQHF. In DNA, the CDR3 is TGTGCCAGCAGCCTCGAAGGGTCGTGCAATCAGCCCCAGCATTTT.

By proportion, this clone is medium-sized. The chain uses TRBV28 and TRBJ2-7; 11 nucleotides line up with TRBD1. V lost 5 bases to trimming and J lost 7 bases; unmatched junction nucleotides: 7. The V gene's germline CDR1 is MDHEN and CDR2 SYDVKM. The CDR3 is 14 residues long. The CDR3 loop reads CASSRGQGAKEQYF. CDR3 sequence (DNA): TGTGCCAGCAGTCGCGGACAGGGGGCAAAAGAGCAGTACTTC.

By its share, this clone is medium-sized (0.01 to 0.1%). CDR3 residues: CASSASGDTEAFF. The DNA of the CDR3 is TGTGCCAGCAGTGCCTCAGGGGACACTGAAGCTTTCTTT. J is TRBJ1-1 and V is TRBV6-1, with D possibly being TRBD1 (6 bases). The CDR3 totals 13 residues. Germline V gene sequence: CDR1 MNHNS, CDR2 SASEGT. With 4 bases removed from V and 3 bases from J, the gap between germline ends came to 9 bases.

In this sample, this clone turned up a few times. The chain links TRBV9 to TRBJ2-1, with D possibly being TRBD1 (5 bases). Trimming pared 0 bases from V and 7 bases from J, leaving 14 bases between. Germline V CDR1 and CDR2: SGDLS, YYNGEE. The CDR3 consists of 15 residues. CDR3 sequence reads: CASSVGWGHENEQFF. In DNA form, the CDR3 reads TGTGCCAGCAGCGTAGGTTGGGGCCACGAGAATGAGCAGTTCTTC.

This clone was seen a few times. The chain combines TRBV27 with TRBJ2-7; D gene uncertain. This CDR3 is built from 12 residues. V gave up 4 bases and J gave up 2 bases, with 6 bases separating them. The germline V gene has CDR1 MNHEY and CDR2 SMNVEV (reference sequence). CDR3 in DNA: TGTGCCAGCAGTTCCCGAACCTACGAGCAGTACTTC. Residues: CASSSRTYEQYF.

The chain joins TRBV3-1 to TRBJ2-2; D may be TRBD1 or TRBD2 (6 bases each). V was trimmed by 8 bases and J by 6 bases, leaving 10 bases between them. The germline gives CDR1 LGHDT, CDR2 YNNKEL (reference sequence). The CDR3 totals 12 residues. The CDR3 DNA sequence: TGTGCCAGCGAGAGGGGGGCCGGGGAGCTGTTTTTT. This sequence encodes CASERGAGELFF.

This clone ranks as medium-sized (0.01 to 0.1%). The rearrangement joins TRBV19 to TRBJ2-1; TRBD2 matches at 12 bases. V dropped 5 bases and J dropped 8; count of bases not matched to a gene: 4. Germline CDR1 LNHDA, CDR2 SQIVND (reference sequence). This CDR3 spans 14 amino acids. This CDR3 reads CASSLLAGGDEQFF. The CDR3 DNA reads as TGTGCCAGTAGTCTACTAGCGGGAGGAGATGAGCAGTTCTTC.